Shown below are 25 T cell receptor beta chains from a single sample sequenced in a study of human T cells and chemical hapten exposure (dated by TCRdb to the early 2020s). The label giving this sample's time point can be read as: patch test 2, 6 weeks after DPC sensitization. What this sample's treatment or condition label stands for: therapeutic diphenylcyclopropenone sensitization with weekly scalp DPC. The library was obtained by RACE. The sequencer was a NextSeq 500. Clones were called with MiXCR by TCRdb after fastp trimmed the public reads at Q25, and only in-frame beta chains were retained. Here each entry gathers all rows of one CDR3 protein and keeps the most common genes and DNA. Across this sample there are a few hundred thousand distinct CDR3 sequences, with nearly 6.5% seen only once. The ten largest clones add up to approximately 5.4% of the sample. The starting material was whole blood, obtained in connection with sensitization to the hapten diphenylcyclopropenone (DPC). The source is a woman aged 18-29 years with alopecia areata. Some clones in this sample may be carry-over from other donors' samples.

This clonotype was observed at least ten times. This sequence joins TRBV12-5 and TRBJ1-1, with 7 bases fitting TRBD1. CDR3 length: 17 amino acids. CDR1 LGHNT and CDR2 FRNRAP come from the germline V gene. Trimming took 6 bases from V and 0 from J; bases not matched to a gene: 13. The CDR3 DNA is TGTGCTAGTGGCAGCACACAGGGGCCTGTCATGAACACTGAAGCTTTCTTT. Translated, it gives CASGSTQGPVMNTEAFF.

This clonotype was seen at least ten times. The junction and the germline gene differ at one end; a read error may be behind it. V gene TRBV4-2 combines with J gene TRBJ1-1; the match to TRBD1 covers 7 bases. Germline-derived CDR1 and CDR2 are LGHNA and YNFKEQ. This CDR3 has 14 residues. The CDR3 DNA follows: TGCGCCAGCAGCCAAGACAGGGCGAACACTGAAGCTTTCTTT. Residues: CASSQDRANTEAFF.

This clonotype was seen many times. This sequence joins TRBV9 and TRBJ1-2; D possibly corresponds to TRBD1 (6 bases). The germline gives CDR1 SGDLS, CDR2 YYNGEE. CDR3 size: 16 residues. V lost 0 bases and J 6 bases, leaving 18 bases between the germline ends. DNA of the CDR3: TGTGCCAGCAGCGTAGAGGGGGACGGAGGGCAGGATGGCTACACCTTC. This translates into CASSVEGDGGQDGYTF.

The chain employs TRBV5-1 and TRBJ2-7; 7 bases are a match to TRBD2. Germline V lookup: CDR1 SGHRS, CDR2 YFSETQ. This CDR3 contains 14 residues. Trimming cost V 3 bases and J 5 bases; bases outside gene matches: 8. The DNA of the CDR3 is TGCGCCAGCAGCTCGGGGGACTACGGAAACGAGCAGTACTTC. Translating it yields CASSSGDYGNEQYF.

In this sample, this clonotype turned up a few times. The CDR3 reads CASSQEGSGRGNTEAFF. The DNA of the CDR3 is TGCGCCAGCAGCCAAGAAGGGTCGGGGCGCGGGAACACTGAAGCTTTCTTT. J is TRBJ1-1 and V is TRBV4-1; a possible D gene is TRBD1 (5 bases). V gave up 0 bases and J gave up 1 base, with 15 bases separating them. Germline V lookup: CDR1 MGHRA, CDR2 YSYEKL. This CDR3 has 17 amino acids.

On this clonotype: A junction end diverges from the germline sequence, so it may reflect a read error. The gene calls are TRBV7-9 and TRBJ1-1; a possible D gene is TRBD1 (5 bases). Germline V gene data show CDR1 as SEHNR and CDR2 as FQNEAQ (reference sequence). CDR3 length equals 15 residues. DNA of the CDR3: TGTTCCAGCAGCCCTGAGACAGTATTGAACACTGAAGCTTTCTTT. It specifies CSSSPETVLNTEAFF.

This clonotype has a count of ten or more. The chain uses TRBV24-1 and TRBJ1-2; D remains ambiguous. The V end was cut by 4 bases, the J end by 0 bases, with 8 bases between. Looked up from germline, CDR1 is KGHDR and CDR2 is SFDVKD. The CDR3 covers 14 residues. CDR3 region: CATSDPDTNYGYTF. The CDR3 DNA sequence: TGTGCCACCAGTGACCCCGACACTAACTATGGCTACACCTTC.

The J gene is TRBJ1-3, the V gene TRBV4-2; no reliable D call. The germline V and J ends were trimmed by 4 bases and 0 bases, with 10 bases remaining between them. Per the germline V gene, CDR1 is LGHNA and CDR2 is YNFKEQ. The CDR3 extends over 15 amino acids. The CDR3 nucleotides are TGTGCCAGCAGCCTTGACACTACCTCTGGAAACACCATATATTTT. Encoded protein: CASSLDTTSGNTIYF.

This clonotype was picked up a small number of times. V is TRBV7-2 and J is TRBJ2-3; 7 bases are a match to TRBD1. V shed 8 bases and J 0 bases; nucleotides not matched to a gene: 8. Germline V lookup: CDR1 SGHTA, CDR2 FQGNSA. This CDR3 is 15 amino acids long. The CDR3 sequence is CASGYRGGSTDTQYF. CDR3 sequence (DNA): TGTGCCAGCGGCTACAGGGGCGGCAGCACAGATACGCAGTATTTT. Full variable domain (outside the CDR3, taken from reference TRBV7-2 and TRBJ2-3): GAGVSQSPSNKVTEKGKDVELRCDPISGHTALYWYRQSLGQGLEFLIYFQGNSAPDKSGLPSDRFSAERTGGSVSTLTIQRTQQEDSAVYLCASGYRGGSTDTQYFGPGTRLTVL.

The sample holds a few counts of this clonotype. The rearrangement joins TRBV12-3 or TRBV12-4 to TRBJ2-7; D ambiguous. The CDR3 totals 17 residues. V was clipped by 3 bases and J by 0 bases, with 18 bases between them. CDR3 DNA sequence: TGTGCCAGCAGTTTGGAAGGGTACCGTTACAGCTCCTACGAGCAGTACTTC. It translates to CASSLEGYRYSSYEQYF.

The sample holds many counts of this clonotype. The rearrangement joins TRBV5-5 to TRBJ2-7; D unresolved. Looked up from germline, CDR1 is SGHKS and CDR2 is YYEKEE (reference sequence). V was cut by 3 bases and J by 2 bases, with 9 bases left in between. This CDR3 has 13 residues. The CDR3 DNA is TGTGCCAGCAGCTCGGACCGAGCCTACGAGCAGTACTTC. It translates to CASSSDRAYEQYF.

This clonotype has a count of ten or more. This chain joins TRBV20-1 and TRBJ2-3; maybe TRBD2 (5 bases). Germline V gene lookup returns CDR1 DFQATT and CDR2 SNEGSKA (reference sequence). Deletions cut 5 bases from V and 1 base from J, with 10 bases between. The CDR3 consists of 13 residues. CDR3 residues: CSAFPGGTDTQYF. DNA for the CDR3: TGCAGTGCTTTTCCCGGGGGCACAGATACGCAGTATTTT.

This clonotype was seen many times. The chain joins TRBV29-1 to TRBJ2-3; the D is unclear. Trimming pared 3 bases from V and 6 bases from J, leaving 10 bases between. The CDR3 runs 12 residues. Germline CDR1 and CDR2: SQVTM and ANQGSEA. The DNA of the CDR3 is TGCAGCGTTGACCGTATTGAGGATACGCAGTATTTT. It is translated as CSVDRIEDTQYF.

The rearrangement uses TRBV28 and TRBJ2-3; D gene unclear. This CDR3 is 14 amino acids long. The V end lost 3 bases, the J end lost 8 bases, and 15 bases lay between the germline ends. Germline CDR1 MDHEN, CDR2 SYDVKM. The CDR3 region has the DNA TGTGCCAGCAGTTTCCCCACCCGGGTCGCTACGCAGTATTTT. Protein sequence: CASSFPTRVATQYF.

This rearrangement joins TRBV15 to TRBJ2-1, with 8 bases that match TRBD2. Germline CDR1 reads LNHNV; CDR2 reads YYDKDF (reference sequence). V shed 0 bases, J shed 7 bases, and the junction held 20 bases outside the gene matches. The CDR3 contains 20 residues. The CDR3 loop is CATSRDLDDSAAGGYNEQFF. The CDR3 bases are TGTGCCACCAGCAGAGATCTTGATGACTCTGCTGCGGGGGGATATAATGAGCAGTTCTTC.

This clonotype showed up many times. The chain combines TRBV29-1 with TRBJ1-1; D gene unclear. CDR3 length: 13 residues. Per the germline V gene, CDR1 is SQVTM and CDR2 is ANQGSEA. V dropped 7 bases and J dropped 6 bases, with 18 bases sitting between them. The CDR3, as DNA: TGCAGCGCCGGACGGCAAATCGACTCTGAAGCTTTCTTT. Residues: CSAGRQIDSEAFF.

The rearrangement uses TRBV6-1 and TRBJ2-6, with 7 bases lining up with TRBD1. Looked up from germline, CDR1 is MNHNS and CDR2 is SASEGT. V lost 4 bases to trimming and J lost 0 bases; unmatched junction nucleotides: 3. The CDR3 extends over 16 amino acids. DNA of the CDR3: TGTGCCAGCAGTGGGGGGACAGTCTCTGGGGCCAACGTCCTGACTTTC. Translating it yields CASSGGTVSGANVLTF.

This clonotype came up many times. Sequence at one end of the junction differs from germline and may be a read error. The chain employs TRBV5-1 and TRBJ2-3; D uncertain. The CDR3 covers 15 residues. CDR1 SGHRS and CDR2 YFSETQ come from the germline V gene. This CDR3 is CASSFGQTSTDTQYF. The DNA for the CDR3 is TGTGCCAGCAGTTTTGGGCAGACTAGCACAGATACGCAGTATTTT.

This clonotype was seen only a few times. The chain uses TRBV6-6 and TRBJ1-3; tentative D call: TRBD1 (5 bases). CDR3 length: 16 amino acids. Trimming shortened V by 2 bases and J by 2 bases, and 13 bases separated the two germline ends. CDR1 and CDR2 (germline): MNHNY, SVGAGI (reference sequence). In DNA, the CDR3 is TGTGCCAGCAGTTACGCCGGTGGGGGACCTGGAAACACCATATATTTT. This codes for CASSYAGGGPGNTIYF.

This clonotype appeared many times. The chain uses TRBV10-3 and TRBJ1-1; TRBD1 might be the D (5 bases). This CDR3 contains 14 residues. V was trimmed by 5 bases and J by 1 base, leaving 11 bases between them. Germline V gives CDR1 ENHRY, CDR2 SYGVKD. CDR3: CAISWTRENTEAFF. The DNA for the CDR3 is TGTGCCATCAGTTGGACAAGAGAGAACACTGAAGCTTTCTTT.

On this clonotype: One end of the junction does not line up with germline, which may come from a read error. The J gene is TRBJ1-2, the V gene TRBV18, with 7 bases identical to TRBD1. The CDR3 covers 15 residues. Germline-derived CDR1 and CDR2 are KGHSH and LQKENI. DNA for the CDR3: TGTGCCAGCTCACCGCAGGGGGTTCTTAACGATGGCTACACCTTC. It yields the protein CASSPQGVLNDGYTF.

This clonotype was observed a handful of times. The DNA of the CDR3 is TGTGCCAGCAGACCCGGGACAGGGCTACAAGAGACCCAGTACTTC. This translates into CASRPGTGLQETQYF. The J gene is TRBJ2-5, the V gene TRBV5-4; 9 bases are shared with TRBD1. J lost 2 bases, V lost 5 bases, and 7 bases had no gene match. Germline V lookup: CDR1 SGHNT, CDR2 YYREEE (reference sequence). The CDR3 covers 15 residues.

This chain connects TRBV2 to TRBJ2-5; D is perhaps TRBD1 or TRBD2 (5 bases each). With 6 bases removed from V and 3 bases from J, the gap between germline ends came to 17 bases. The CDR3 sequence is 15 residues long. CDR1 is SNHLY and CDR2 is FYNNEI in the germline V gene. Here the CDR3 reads CASRGYPGPEETQYF. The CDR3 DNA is TGTGCCAGCAGGGGTTACCCGGGGCCCGAAGAGACCCAGTACTTC.

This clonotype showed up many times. CDR3 residues: CSATREGGYTF. CDR3 coding DNA: TGCAGTGCTACCCGGGAGGGTGGCTACACCTTC. This chain uses TRBV20-1 with TRBJ1-2; D is uncertain. The germline V gene encodes CDR1 DFQATT and CDR2 SNEGSKA (reference sequence). V lost 4 bases and J 7 bases, leaving 10 bases between the germline ends. The CDR3 covers 11 residues.

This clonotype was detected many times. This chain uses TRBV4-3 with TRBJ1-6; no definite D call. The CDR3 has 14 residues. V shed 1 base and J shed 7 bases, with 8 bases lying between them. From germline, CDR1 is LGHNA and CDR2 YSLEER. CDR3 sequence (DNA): TGCGCCAGCAGCCAAGTACGGAAGAATTCACCCCTCCACTTT. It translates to CASSQVRKNSPLHF.